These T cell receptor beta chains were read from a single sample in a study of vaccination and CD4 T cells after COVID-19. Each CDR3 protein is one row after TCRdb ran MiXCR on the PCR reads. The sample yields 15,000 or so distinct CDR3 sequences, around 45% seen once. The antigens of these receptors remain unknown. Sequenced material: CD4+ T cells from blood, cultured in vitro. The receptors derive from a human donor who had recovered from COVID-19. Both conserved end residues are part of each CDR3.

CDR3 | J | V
CSAGETSGGSQYF | TRBJ2-5 | TRBV20-1
CASSFSTGGTGELFF | TRBJ2-2 | TRBV7-8
CASSPMGLAGSTDTQYF | TRBJ2-3 | TRBV19
CSARGETDNSPLHF | TRBJ1-6 | TRBV20-1
CSARDSRTGNGYTF | TRBJ1-2 | TRBV20-1
CASSDQDREETQYF | TRBJ2-5 | TRBV6-1
CASSYRRNTGELFF | TRBJ2-2 | TRBV6-2/TRBV6-3
CASSADRAPYEQYF | TRBJ2-7 | TRBV5-1
CASSIGLGNTEAFF | TRBJ1-1 | TRBV19
CASSIGAVSNQPQHF | TRBJ1-5 | TRBV19
CASRWQGDSGELFF | TRBJ2-2 | TRBV25-1
CASSSSRYEQYF | TRBJ2-7 | TRBV6-5
CASSLGVIRGQGQSTEAFF | TRBJ1-1 | TRBV7-9
CASSFRGSTEAFF | TRBJ1-1 | TRBV7-3
CASRLFPPAGNQPQHF | TRBJ1-5 | TRBV12-2
CASSAQQSTGELFF | TRBJ2-2 | TRBV11-2
CASSIRELPTDTQYF | TRBJ2-3 | TRBV19
CASSLISGGAQGYEQYF | TRBJ2-7 | TRBV5-1
CASKQANRNTEAFF | TRBJ1-1 | TRBV6-1
CASSPPGTLYNEQFF | TRBJ2-1 | TRBV14
CAISEGQGYGYTF | TRBJ1-2 | TRBV10-3
CASRGLAVYNEQFF | TRBJ2-1 | TRBV5-1
CASRPPGQSSSQQYF | TRBJ2-7 | TRBV6-1
CSARRGDENQPQHF | TRBJ1-5 | TRBV20-1
CASSPQDREVGSPLHF | TRBJ1-6 | TRBV7-9
CASGGTRNQPQHF | TRBJ1-5 | TRBV6-1
CASGEQGRSYNEQFF | TRBJ2-1 | TRBV12-5
CASSGWGANTGELFF | TRBJ2-2 | TRBV7-2
CASRPKPSGGRTGELFF | TRBJ2-2 | TRBV6-1
CAWTVSGQGTGSGANVLTF | TRBJ2-6 | TRBV30
CASSFGDGPTDTQYF | TRBJ2-3 | TRBV6-5
CASSIGTGQHSPLHF | TRBJ1-6 | TRBV19
CASSRGNLYNEQFF | TRBJ2-1 | TRBV7-9
CASSLDAWGLQGYEQYF | TRBJ2-7 | TRBV11-2
CASSQDQGFPLHF | TRBJ1-6 | TRBV4-3
CASRLRGSYEQYF | TRBJ2-7 | TRBV27
CASSSFEGQPQHF | TRBJ1-5 | TRBV12-3/TRBV12-4
CATSGVQGPWNTGELFF | TRBJ2-2 | TRBV24-1
CASSFEPGNTIYF | TRBJ1-3 | TRBV7-2
CASSVENYGYTF | TRBJ1-2 | TRBV2
CASSLAAGRGTRPYEQYF | TRBJ2-7 | TRBV5-5
CSASLAHEQYF | TRBJ2-7 | TRBV20-1